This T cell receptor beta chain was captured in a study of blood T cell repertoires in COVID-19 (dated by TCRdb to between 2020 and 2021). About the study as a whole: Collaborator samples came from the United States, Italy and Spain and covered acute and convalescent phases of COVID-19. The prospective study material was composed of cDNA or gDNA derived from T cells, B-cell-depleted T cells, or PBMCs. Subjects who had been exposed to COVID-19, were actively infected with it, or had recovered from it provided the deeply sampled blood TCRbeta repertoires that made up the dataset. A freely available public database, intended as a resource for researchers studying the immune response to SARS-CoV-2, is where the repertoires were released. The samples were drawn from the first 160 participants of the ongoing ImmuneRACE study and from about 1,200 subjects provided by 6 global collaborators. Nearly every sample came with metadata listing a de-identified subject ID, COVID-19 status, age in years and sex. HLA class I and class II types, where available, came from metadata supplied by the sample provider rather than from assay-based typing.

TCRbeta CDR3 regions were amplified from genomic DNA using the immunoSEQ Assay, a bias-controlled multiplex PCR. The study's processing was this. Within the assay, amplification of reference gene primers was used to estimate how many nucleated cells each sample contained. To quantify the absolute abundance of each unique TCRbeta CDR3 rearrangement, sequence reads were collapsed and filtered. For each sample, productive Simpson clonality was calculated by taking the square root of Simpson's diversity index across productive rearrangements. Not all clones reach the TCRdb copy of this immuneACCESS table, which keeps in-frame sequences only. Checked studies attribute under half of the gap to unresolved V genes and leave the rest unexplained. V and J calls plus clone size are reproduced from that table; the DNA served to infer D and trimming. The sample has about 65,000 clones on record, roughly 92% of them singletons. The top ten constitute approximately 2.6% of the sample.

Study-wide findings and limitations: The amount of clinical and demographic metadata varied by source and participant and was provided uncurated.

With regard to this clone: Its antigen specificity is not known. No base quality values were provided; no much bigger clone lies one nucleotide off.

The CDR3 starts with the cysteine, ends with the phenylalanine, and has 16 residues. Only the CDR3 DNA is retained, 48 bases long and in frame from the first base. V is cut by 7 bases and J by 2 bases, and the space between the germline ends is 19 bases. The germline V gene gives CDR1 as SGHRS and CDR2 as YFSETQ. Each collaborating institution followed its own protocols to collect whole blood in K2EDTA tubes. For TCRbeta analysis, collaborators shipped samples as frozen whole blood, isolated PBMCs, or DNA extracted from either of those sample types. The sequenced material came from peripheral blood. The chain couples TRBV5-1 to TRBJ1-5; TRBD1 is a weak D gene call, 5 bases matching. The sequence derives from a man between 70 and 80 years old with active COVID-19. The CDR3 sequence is CASRRASVVGNQPQHF. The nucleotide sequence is TGCGCCAGCCGCAGGGCGTCGGTGGTCGGCAATCAGCCCCAGCATTTT.